These T cell receptor beta chains were read from a single sample in a study of T-cell reconstitution after alpha-beta-depleted transplantation in children. Using its own MiXCR run on the PCR reads, TCRdb lists one record per CDR3 protein. The repertoire holds 530,000 or so distinct CDR3 sequences, with 27% as singletons. The sequences come from PBMCs, collected before TCRalphabeta/CD19-depleted stem cell transplant. The receptors were gathered from a boy in the first two years of life with Wiskott-Aldrich syndrome, due to receive a stem cell transplant. The CDR3 runs from the conserved cysteine through the conserved F or W. Each record gives: clone size, V gene, D gene, J gene, CDR3 DNA, CDR3 protein. D genes are given only for firm matches. Clone size is shown for a subset of rows, as once, few, many or a class of expanded clone.

few	TRBV7-9	TRBD1	TRBJ2-2	TGTGCCAGCAGCGCTAACCGACAGGGCGGCACCGGGGAGCTGTTTTTT	CASSANRQGGTGELFF
few	TRBV4-2	NA	TRBJ2-1	TGTGCCAGCAGCCAAGTGGTATCCGGGCTAGCTGGAAATGAGCAGTTCTTC	CASSQVVSGLAGNEQFF
NA	TRBV29-1	NA	TRBJ1-4	TGCAGCGCCAACGAGTGGTTGGGTGAAAAACTGTTTTTT	CSANEWLGEKLFF
few	TRBV28	TRBD1	TRBJ1-5	TGTGCCAGCAGTCCGACAGGGGGGATTCTTAGCAATCAGCCCCAGCATTTT	CASSPTGGILSNQPQHF
NA	TRBV3-1	TRBD2	TRBJ2-1	TGTGCCAGCAGCCAAGATGTTGGAGTAGCGGGTAATGAGCAGTTCTTC	CASSQDVGVAGNEQFF
few	TRBV10-3	NA	TRBJ2-3	TGTGCCATCAGTGATGGAGATACGCAGTATTTT	CAISDGDTQYF
few	TRBV6-6	NA	TRBJ2-1	TGTGCCAGCAGCCGGACTCGCGGTGAGCAGTTCTTC	CASSRTRGEQFF
once	TRBV12-3/TRBV12-4	NA	TRBJ2-1	TGTGCCAGCAGAAACCCTCCCTACAATGAGCAGTTCTTC	CASRNPPYNEQFF
few	TRBV28	NA	TRBJ1-5	TGTGCCAGCAGCCCGACACAGGGAAATAGCAATCAGCCCCAGCATTTT	CASSPTQGNSNQPQHF
NA	TRBV5-6	NA	TRBJ2-7	TGTGCCAGCAGCATATACTACGAGCAGTACTTC	CASSIYYEQYF
NA	TRBV12-3/TRBV12-4	NA	TRBJ1-4	TGTGCCAGCAGCCACGGGGCAGACAATAATGAAAAACTGTTTTTT	CASSHGADNNEKLFF
few	TRBV5-1	TRBD2	TRBJ2-1	TGCGCCAGCAGCCTGGGGACTAGCGGGATGAATGAGCAGTTCTTC	CASSLGTSGMNEQFF
few	TRBV7-9	TRBD2	TRBJ2-1	TGTGCCAGCGGCCCAGCGGGAGGCCGGCACAATGAGCAGTTCTTC	CASGPAGGRHNEQFF
once	TRBV12-3/TRBV12-4	TRBD1	TRBJ1-5	TGTGCCAGCAGTTCACAGACAGGGCCTCAGCCCCAGCATTTT	CASSSQTGPQPQHF
NA	TRBV29-1	NA	TRBJ1-1	TGCAGCGTTGCCCACCGGGGGACTGAAGCTTTCTTT	CSVAHRGTEAFF
NA	TRBV4-2	TRBD1	TRBJ2-3	TGTGCCAGCAGCCAAACAGCGGCACAGGGGGCAGATACGCAGTATTTT	CASSQTAAQGADTQYF
NA	TRBV20-1	NA	TRBJ1-1	TGCAGTGCTAGAGATCGGGGTTATAACACTGAAGCTTTCTTT	CSARDRGYNTEAFF
few	TRBV5-1	NA	TRBJ2-7	TGCGCCAGCAGCGATGGGGGAACAGGGACCTCCTACGAGCAGTACTTC	CASSDGGTGTSYEQYF
few	TRBV7-2	TRBD1	TRBJ2-5	TGTGCCAGCAGAAAAGACAGGGGGCGAGGGGAGACCCAGTACTTC	CASRKDRGRGETQYF
NA	TRBV19	NA	TRBJ2-1	TGTGCCAGTAGTATGCGACTTCCTGGTGAGCAGTTCTTC	CASSMRLPGEQFF
few	TRBV20-1	NA	TRBJ2-2	TGCAGTGCTAGAGCCACAGGGCAAACCGGGGAGCTGTTTTTT	CSARATGQTGELFF
NA	TRBV10-3	NA	TRBJ1-1	TGTGCCATCAGTGAGTCCAGGGCGTTTTCTGAAGCTTTCTTT	CAISESRAFSEAFF
few	TRBV20-1	NA	TRBJ1-2	TGCAGTGTTTATAAGAGGTCAACCGGCTACACCTTC	CSVYKRSTGYTF
few	TRBV4-1	NA	TRBJ2-1	TGCGCCAGCAGCCAAGTCTCGCCGTACAATGAGCAGTTCTTC	CASSQVSPYNEQFF
NA	TRBV6-5	NA	TRBJ1-1	TGTGCCAGCAGTTATGACGGGGGCACTGAAGCTTTCTTT	CASSYDGGTEAFF
NA	TRBV5-1	TRBD1	TRBJ2-3	TGCGCCAGCAGCATCGGGACAGGGGTTGCAGATACGCAGTATTTT	CASSIGTGVADTQYF
NA	TRBV5-6	NA	TRBJ2-1	TGTGCCAGCAGTTTCGACAGGAACAATGAGCAGTTCTTC	CASSFDRNNEQFF
few	TRBV24-1	TRBD1	TRBJ2-3	TGTGCCATCAGAGGGACAGGGGGACGGGACGCAGATACGCAGTATTTT	CAIRGTGGRDADTQYF
few	TRBV5-1	NA	TRBJ1-3	TGCGCCAGCAGCCCGGACGGGGCCACCATATATTTT	CASSPDGATIYF
few	TRBV5-1	NA	TRBJ2-1	TGCGCCAGCAGGGAGGACCTCAGGGGCCCCTACAATGAGCAGTTCTTC	CASREDLRGPYNEQFF
few	TRBV25-1	TRBD2	TRBJ2-3	TGTGCCAGCAGTGAAACTAGCGGGAGGTATGCACGGGATACGCAGTATTTT	CASSETSGRYARDTQYF
few	TRBV5-1	TRBD2	TRBJ2-3	TGCGCCAGCAGCTTGGTTAGCGGGAGTTACAGCACAGATACGCAGTATTTT	CASSLVSGSYSTDTQYF
few	TRBV7-9	TRBD2	TRBJ2-3	TGTGCCAGCAGCTTAGAGGGACTAGCGGTGGATACGCAGTATTTT	CASSLEGLAVDTQYF
few	TRBV21-1	NA	TRBJ2-4	TGTGCCAGCAGCCACTCCCAGACTAGCGGGAGCAGAGCAGGGGCCAAAAACATTCAGTACTTC	CASSHSQTSGSRAGAKNIQYF
few	TRBV5-1	TRBD2	TRBJ2-5	TGCGCCAGCAACGACGGGAGGGGGGAGACCCAGTACTTC	CASNDGRGETQYF
NA	TRBV28	NA	TRBJ1-5	TGTGCCAGCAGACCTTCCGGGGGAGGCGATCAGCCCCAGCATTTT	CASRPSGGGDQPQHF
few	TRBV5-1	TRBD2	TRBJ2-5	TGCGCCAGCAGACCCGGACTAGCGGGAGTGTCCCAAGAGACCCAGTACTTC	CASRPGLAGVSQETQYF
few	TRBV20-1	NA	TRBJ1-2	TGCAGTGCTAGAGCACCACAACCTAACTATGGCTACACCTTC	CSARAPQPNYGYTF
NA	TRBV7-2	NA	TRBJ2-4	TGTGCCAGCAGCCCCGTGTGGTCGGACATTCAGTACTTC	CASSPVWSDIQYF
few	TRBV11-2	TRBD1	TRBJ1-5	TGTGCCAGCAGCCCTGGGACAGGGGAAAATCAGCCCCAGCATTTT	CASSPGTGENQPQHF
NA	TRBV29-1	TRBD2	TRBJ2-5	TGCAGCGTGAGCCTAGCGGGCTATGAGACCCAGTACTTC	CSVSLAGYETQYF
few	TRBV20-1	NA	TRBJ1-2	TGCAGTGCCGCCGGGGGGAAGGAGGGCTACACCTTC	CSAAGGKEGYTF
NA	TRBV5-5	TRBD2	TRBJ2-1	TGTGCCAGCAGCTTGGGCAGACTAGCGGGAACCTTTGAGCAGTTCTTC	CASSLGRLAGTFEQFF
NA	TRBV29-1	NA	TRBJ2-7	TGCAGCGTTGAAGACGGGACAAAGCAGTACTTC	CSVEDGTKQYF
NA	TRBV15	NA	TRBJ1-5	TGTGCCACCAGCAGAGCTCCGACAGGAGCTTGGAGGAATCAGCCCCAGCATTTT	CATSRAPTGAWRNQPQHF
NA	TRBV12-3/TRBV12-4	NA	TRBJ1-5	TGTGCCAGCAGTCACCTAGGACCTTCGGGGAATCAGCCCCAGCATTTT	CASSHLGPSGNQPQHF
NA	TRBV5-1	NA	TRBJ2-2	TGCGCCAGCAGCTTGTCTCAGGCCGCCGGGGAGCTGTTTTTT	CASSLSQAAGELFF
NA	TRBV28	NA	TRBJ1-4	TGTGCCAGCAGTGAGGGACCGATTAATGAAAAACTGTTTTTT	CASSEGPINEKLFF
NA	TRBV29-1	NA	TRBJ1-1	TGCAGCGTTGAGTCGGGGAACGTGGCTTTCTTT	CSVESGNVAFF
NA	TRBV6-5	NA	TRBJ1-5	TGTGCCAGCAGTTACTCGACAGGAAACAATCAGCCCCAGCATTTT	CASSYSTGNNQPQHF
NA	TRBV30	TRBD2	TRBJ2-6	TGTGCCTGGACCCCTCCGAGGACTAGCGGGAGGACTGGGGCCAACGTCCTGACTTTC	CAWTPPRTSGRTGANVLTF
NA	TRBV5-1	NA	TRBJ2-2	TGCGCCAGCAGCTTGGGCAGAGTTAACACCGGGGAGCTGTTTTTT	CASSLGRVNTGELFF
few	TRBV12-3/TRBV12-4	NA	TRBJ2-5	TGTGCCAGCAGTTTAGAGGTTGGTCAGACGGGGGAGACCCAGTACTTC	CASSLEVGQTGETQYF
NA	TRBV20-1	TRBD2	TRBJ2-5	TGCAGTGCTAGAGATTTTCCCTCCTCCTGGCGGGAGGTGGGGGGAGAGACCCAGTACTTC	CSARDFPSSWREVGGETQYF
NA	TRBV6-1	NA	TRBJ2-3	TGTGCCAGCAACCTGGGGGTCTTGGGCACAGATACGCAGTATTTT	CASNLGVLGTDTQYF
few	TRBV20-1	NA	TRBJ1-5	TGCAGTGCTAGAGGGGAGGTGAGCAATCAGCCCCAGCATTTT	CSARGEVSNQPQHF
few	TRBV29-1	NA	TRBJ2-5	TGCAGCGTTGAAGAGCCCCAAGAGACCCAGTACTTC	CSVEEPQETQYF
NA	TRBV5-1	TRBD2	TRBJ2-1	TGCGCCAGCAGCTTCGGACTAGCGGGAGTAGGCAATGAGCAGTTCTTC	CASSFGLAGVGNEQFF
NA	TRBV12-3/TRBV12-4	NA	TRBJ1-6	TGTGCCAGCAATCCAGGGATAGATAATTCACCCCTCCACTTT	CASNPGIDNSPLHF
NA	TRBV7-2	TRBD2	TRBJ2-3	TGTGCCAGCAGCTTCCAGACTAGCGAACGGGATACGCAGTATTTT	CASSFQTSERDTQYF